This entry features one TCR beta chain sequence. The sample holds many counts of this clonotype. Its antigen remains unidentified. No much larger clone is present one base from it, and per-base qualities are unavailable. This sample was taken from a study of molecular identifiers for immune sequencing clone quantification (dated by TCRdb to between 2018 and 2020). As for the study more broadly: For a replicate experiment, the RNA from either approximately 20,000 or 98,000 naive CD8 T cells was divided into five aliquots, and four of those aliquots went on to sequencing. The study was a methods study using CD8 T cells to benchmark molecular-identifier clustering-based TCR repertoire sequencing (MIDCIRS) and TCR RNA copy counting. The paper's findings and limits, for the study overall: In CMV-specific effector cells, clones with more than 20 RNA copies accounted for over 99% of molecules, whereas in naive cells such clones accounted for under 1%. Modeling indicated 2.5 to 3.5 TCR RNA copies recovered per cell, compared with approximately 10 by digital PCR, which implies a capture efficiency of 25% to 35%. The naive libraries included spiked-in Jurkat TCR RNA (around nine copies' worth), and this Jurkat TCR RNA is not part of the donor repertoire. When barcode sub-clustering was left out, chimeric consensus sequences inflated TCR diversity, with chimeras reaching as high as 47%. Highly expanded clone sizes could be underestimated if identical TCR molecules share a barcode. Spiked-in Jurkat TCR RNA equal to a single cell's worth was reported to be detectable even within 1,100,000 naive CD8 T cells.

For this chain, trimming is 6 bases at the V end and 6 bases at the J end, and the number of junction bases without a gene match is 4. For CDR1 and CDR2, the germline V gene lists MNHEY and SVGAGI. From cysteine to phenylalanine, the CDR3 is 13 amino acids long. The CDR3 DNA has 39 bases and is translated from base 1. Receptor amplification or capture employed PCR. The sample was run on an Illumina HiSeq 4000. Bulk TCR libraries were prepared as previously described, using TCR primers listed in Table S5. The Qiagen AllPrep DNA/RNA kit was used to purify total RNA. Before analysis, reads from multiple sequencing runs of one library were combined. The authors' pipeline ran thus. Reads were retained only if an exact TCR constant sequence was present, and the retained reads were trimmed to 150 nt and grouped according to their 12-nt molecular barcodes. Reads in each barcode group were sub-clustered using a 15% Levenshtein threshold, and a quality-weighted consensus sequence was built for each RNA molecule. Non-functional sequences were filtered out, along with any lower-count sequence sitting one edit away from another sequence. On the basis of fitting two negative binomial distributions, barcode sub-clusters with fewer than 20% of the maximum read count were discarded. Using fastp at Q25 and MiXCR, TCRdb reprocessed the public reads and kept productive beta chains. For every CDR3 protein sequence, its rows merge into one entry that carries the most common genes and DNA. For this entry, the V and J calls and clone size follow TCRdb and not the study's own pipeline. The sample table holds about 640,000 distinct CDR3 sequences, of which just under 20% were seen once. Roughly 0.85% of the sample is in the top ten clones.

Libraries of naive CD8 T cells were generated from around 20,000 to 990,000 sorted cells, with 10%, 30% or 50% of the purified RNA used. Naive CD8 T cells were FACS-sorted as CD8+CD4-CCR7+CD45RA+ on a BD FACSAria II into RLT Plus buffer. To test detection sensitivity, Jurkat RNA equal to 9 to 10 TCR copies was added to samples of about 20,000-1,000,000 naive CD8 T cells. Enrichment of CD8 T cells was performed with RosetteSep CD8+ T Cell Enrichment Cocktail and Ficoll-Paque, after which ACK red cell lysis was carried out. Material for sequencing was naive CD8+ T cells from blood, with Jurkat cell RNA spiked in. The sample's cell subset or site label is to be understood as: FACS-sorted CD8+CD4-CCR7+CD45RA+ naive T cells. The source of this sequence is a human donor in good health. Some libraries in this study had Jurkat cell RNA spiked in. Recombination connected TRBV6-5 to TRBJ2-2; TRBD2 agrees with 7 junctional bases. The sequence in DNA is TGTGCCAGCAGCCCCGGGGGGTCCGGGGAGCTGTTTTTT. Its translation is CASSPGGSGELFF.